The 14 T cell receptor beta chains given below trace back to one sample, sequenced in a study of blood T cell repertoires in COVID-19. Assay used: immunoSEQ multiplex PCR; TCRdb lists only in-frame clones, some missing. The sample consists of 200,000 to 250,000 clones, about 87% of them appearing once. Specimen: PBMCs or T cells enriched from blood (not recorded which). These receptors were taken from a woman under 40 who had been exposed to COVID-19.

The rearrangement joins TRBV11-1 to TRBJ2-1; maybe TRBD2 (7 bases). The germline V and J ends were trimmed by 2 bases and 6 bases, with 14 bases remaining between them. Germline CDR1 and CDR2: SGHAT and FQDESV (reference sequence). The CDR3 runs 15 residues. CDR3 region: CASSLWGGRINEQFF. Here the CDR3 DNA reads TGTGCCAGCAGCTTATGGGGGGGGCGCATCAATGAGCAGTTCTTC.

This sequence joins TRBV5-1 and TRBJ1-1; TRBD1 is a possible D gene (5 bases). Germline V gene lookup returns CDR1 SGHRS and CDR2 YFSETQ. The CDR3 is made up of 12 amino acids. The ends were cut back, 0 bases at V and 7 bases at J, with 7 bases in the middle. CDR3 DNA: TGCGCCAGCAGCTTGGACAGGTATGAAGCTTTCTTT. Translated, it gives CASSLDRYEAFF.

CDR3 sequence: CASSPSPGTGNGSPLHF. CDR3 in DNA: TGTGCCAGCAGCCCGAGTCCCGGGACAGGGAACGGATCACCCCTCCACTTT. The chain combines TRBV13 with TRBJ1-6, with TRBD1 identical over 9 bases. The CDR3 loop spans 17 amino acids. Per germline, CDR1 PRHDT and CDR2 FYEKMQ (reference sequence). V was clipped by 5 bases and J by 10 bases; unmatched bases: 15.

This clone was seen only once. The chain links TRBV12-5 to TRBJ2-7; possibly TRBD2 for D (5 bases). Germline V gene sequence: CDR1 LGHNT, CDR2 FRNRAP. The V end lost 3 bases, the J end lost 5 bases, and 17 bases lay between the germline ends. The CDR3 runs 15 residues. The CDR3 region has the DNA TGTGCTAGTGGTTTAGCCCAGTGGAGGTCCAACGAGCAGTACTTC. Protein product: CASGLAQWRSNEQYF.

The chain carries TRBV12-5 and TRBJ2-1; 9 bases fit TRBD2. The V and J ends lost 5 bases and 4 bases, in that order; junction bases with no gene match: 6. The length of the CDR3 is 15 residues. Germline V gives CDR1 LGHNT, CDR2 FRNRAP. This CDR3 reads CASGETSGSYNEQFF. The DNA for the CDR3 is TGTGCTAGTGGTGAAACTAGCGGGTCTTACAATGAGCAGTTCTTC.

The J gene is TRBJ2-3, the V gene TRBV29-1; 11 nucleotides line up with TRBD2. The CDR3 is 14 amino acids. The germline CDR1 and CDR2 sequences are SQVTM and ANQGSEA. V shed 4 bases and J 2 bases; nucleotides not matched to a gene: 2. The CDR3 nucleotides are TGCAGCGTTGCTAGCGGGAGGCTCACAGATACGCAGTATTTT. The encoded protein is CSVASGRLTDTQYF.

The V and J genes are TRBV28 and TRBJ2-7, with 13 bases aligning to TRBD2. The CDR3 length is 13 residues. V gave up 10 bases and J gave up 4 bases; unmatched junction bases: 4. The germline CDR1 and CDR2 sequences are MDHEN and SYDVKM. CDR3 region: CATGLAGAYEQYF. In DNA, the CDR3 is TGTGCCACCGGACTAGCGGGAGCATACGAGCAGTACTTC. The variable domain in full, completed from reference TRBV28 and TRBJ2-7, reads DVKVTQSSRYLVKRTGEKVFLECVQDMDHENMFWYRQDPGLGLRLIYFSYDVKMKEKGDIPEGYSVSREKKERFSLILESASTNQTSMYLCATGLAGAYEQYFGPGTRLTVT.

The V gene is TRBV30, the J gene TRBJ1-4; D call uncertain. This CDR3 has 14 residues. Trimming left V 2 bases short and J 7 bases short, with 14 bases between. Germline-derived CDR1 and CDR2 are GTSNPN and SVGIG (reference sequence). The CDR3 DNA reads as TGTGCCTGGAGTCGAGGCCTAGCGGGTGAAAAACTGTTTTTT. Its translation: CAWSRGLAGEKLFF.

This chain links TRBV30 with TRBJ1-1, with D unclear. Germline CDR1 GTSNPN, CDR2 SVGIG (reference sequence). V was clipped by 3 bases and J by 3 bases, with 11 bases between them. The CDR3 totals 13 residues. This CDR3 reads CAWRAAIHTEAFF. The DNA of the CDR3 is TGTGCCTGGAGGGCGGCCATACACACTGAAGCTTTCTTT.

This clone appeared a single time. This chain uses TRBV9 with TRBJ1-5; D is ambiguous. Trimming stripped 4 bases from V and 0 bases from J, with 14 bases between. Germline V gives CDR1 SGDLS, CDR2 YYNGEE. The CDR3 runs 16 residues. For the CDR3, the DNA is TGTGCCAGCAGCCAGAGAGGCGGATATAGCAATCAGCCCCAGCATTTT. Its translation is CASSQRGGYSNQPQHF.

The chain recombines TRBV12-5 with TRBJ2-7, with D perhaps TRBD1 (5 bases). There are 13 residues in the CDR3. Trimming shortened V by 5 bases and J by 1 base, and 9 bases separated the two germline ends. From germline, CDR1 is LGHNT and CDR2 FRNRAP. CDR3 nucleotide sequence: TGTGCTAGTGGTCCAGGGTTATCCTACGAGCAGTACTTC. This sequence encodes CASGPGLSYEQYF.

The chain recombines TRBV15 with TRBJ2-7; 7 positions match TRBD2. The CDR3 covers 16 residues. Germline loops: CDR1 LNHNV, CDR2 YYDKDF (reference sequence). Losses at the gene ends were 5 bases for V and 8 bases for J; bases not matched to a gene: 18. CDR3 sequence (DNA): TGTGCCACCAGCCGAGTTGGGGGGGGTCGGGCAGTGAAGCAGTACTTC. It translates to CATSRVGGGRAVKQYF. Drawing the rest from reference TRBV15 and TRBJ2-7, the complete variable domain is DAMVIQNPRYQVTQFGKPVTLSCSQTLNHNVMYWYQQKSSQAPKLLFHYYDKDFNNEADTPDNFQSRRPNTSFCFLDIRSPGLGDTAMYLCATSRVGGGRAVKQYFGPGTRLTVT.

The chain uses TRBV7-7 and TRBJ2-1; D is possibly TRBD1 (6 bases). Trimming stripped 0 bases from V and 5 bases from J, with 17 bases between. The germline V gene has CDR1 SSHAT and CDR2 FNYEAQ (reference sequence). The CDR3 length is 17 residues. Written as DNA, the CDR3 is TGTGCCAGCAGCTTAGCCCTCCCCCCGGGGACACACAATGAGCAGTTCTTC. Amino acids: CASSLALPPGTHNEQFF.

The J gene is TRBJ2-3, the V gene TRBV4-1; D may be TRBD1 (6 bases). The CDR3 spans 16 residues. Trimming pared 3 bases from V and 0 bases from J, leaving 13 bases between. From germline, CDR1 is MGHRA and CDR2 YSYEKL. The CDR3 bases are TGCGCCAGCAGCCACTTGGACAGCCGAAGCACAGATACGCAGTATTTT. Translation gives CASSHLDSRSTDTQYF.